This T cell receptor (beta chain) was identified in a study of cytomegalovirus exposure and HLA in healthy donors. The wider study: Previous work identified 90 million to 130 million unique TCR beta sequences from 200 million or so T cells.

As regards this clone: Its antigen is currently unknown.

The germline V gene has CDR1 SGHNT and CDR2 YENEEA. The CDR3 length is 17 residues. The ends lost 5 bases at V and 8 bases at J; junction bases unmatched: 12. Whole-study results and caveats: Earlier analysis looked at TCR beta V segments, and most were productive about 87% or about 30% of the time. Cytomegalovirus association was listed for around 170 TCR beta chains. Presence/absence analyses treated sequencing depth as roughly uniform across donors.

PCR used 60 Vbeta primers and 13 Jbeta primers. TCRdb keeps only in-frame clones here, not all; method: immunoSEQ multiplex PCR. The table shows about 140,000 clones, with around four fifths occurring only once. This TCR derives from a woman between 40 and 50 years old in good health and CMV-seronegative. The genes are TRBV11-3 and TRBJ2-1; 13 bases agree with TRBD2. Specimen: PBMCs. CDR3 residues: CASSPRPTSGRADEQFF. The CDR3 nucleotides are TGTGCCAGCAGCCCACGGCCTACTAGCGGGAGGGCCGATGAGCAGTTCTTC.